This TCR beta chain came from a study of blood T cell repertoires in COVID-19. Germline CDR1 and CDR2: SGDLS and YYNGEE. V lost 4 bases and J lost 5, with 9 bases in between. This CDR3 is 13 amino acids long. Some clones are missing from TCRdb's copy, which holds only in-frame ones; the method was immunoSEQ multiplex PCR. The data contain 200,000 to 250,000 clones, roughly 87% of them seen just once; the ten biggest clones take up over 9.5%. The V gene is TRBV9, the J gene TRBJ2-2; tentatively, D is TRBD1 (5 bases). The sample comprised peripheral blood. The sequence was collected from a woman younger than 35 who had recovered from COVID-19. The CDR3 sequence: CASSPKGTGELFF. The DNA for the CDR3 is TGTGCCAGCAGCCCGAAGGGGACCGGGGAGCTGTTTTTT.